The table lists the clone carrying this T cell receptor (beta chain) with a few counts. Its antigen is undetermined. This sample is drawn from a study of T cell repertoires in cytomegalovirus infection. Study-wide context: Matching HLA type, along with CMV infection, was indicated by public TCR beta signatures.

The CDR3 length is 16 residues. Trimming shortened V by 1 base and J by 9 bases, and 22 bases separated the two germline ends. Per germline, CDR1 DFQATT and CDR2 SNEGSKA (reference sequence). Study observations and caveats: What dominated the ex vivo response were HLA-C-restricted CMV-specific TCR beta clonotypes. Carriage of CMV together with the relevant HLA was identifiable through cumulative public TCR beta family frequency.

From the reads, TCRdb called clonotypes with MiXCR, one entry per CDR3 protein. In the table there are roughly 500,000 distinct CDR3 sequences, about 17% of which are singletons. Sequenced: CD8+ T cells from PBMCs. The chain is built from TRBV20-1 and TRBJ2-1; a possible D gene is TRBD2 (6 bases). This sequence was found in a human donor in good health (CMV status not recorded). Some clones in this sample may be carry-over from other donors' samples. The CDR3 DNA reads TGCAGTGCTAGAGGGGGAGACTATGCGGCGGGGACTGAGCAGTTCTTC. Protein: CSARGGDYAAGTEQFF.